Presented here are 29 T cell receptor beta chains from one specimen sequenced in a study of blood T cell repertoires in COVID-19. Assay used: immunoSEQ multiplex PCR; TCRdb lists only in-frame clones, some missing. This sample has 100,000 to 150,000 clones; approximately 74% occur once, and the top ten carry 6%. The sequencing sample was made of peripheral blood. Every receptor here comes from a man at least 80 years old with COVID-19, enrolled during active disease.

This clone was seen a single time. This chain uses TRBV7-8 with TRBJ1-2; no reliable D call. Germline V gene data show CDR1 as SGHVS and CDR2 as FQNEAQ. Trimming shortened V by 5 bases and J by 3 bases, and 13 bases separated the two germline ends. The CDR3 has 14 amino acids. The CDR3 sequence is CASSRINRDYGYTF. The CDR3, as DNA: TGTGCCAGCAGCCGTATAAACCGGGACTATGGCTACACCTTC.

The chain is built from TRBV2 and TRBJ1-4, with TRBD1 matching over 9 bases. The CDR3 loop spans 13 amino acids. CDR1 and CDR2 from the germline V gene are SNHLY and FYNNEI. V lost 4 bases, J lost 6 bases, and 0 bases stayed unmatched. The CDR3 region has the DNA TGTGCCAGCAGTGGGACAGGGGATGAAAAACTGTTTTTT. Protein product: CASSGTGDEKLFF.

This clone appeared many times. J is TRBJ1-1 and V is TRBV2, with 7 positions matching TRBD1. Germline CDR1 SNHLY, CDR2 FYNNEI. With 2 bases clipped from V and 2 bases from J, the junction kept 8 bases outside the gene matches. This CDR3 contains 16 residues. The CDR3 nucleotides read TGTGCCAGCAGTGAATGGGGGACAGTTGATAACACTGAAGCTTTCTTT. The encoded protein is CASSEWGTVDNTEAFF.

The rearrangement uses TRBV28 and TRBJ1-1, with 9 bases aligning to TRBD1. Germline V gives CDR1 MDHEN, CDR2 SYDVKM. This CDR3 spans 16 amino acids. V lost 6 bases, J lost 1 base, and 9 bases stayed unmatched. In DNA form, the CDR3 reads TGTGCCAGCAGGCTGACCGAGGGACAGGGGAACACTGAAGCTTTCTTT. Its translation: CASRLTEGQGNTEAFF.

This clone was seen repeatedly, ten times or more. The rearrangement links TRBV18 to TRBJ2-7; 11 nucleotides agree with TRBD1. This CDR3 contains 14 residues. Germline values: CDR1 KGHSH, CDR2 LQKENI. With 3 bases clipped from V and 7 bases from J, the junction kept 5 bases outside the gene matches. The CDR3 protein is CASSPGQGALEQYF. Written as DNA, the CDR3 is TGTGCCAGCTCACCCGGACAGGGGGCGTTGGAGCAGTACTTC.

The chain combines TRBV2 with TRBJ2-5, with 11 bases matching TRBD2. Germline V CDR1 and CDR2: SNHLY, FYNNEI. V trimming: 11 bases; J trimming: 4 bases; junction bases outside the gene matches: 6. The CDR3 is made up of 13 amino acids. CDR3 coding DNA: TGTGCCGGTGAAGGACTAGCGGGAGAGACCCAGTACTTC. This gives the protein CAGEGLAGETQYF.

The chain recombines TRBV28 with TRBJ1-1, with 10 bases fitting TRBD1. With V trimmed by 3 bases and J by 5 bases, 15 bases remained unmatched. From germline, CDR1 is MDHEN and CDR2 SYDVKM. This CDR3 has 18 amino acids. CDR3 nucleotide sequence: TGTGCCAGCAGTTTCGGTTGGGGACAGGGGAGGTTGTGGACTGAAGCTTTCTTT. It is translated as CASSFGWGQGRLWTEAFF.

This rearrangement joins TRBV7-9 to TRBJ1-5; tentatively, D is TRBD1 (6 bases). CDR1 is SEHNR, CDR2 FQNEAQ, per germline (reference sequence). This CDR3 contains 13 residues. V was pared by 5 bases and J by 5 bases, with 10 bases between. In nucleotides, the CDR3 is TGTGCCAGCAGCACACAGGGAGATCAGCCCCAGCATTTT. Its protein is CASSTQGDQPQHF.

This chain links TRBV28 with TRBJ1-6; 7 nucleotides align to TRBD1. Germline values: CDR1 MDHEN, CDR2 SYDVKM. V shed 5 bases and J 6 bases; nucleotides not matched to a gene: 13. The CDR3 is 17 amino acids. CDR3 protein: CASSLQGQALFNSPLHF. As DNA, the CDR3 is TGTGCCAGCAGTCTACAAGGACAGGCTTTATTTAATTCACCCCTCCACTTT.

The rearrangement joins TRBV19 to TRBJ2-1; 7 bases map to TRBD1. J was trimmed by 2 bases and V by 0 bases; bases with no gene match: 1. This CDR3 has 15 residues. In germline, CDR1 is LNHDA, CDR2 SQIVND (reference sequence). In nucleotides, the CDR3 is TGTGCCAGTAGTATAGATCAGGGGGCCTACAATGAGCAGTTCTTC. Protein product: CASSIDQGAYNEQFF.

The V call is TRBV6-2 or TRBV6-3, the J call TRBJ1-2, with D possibly matching TRBD1 (6 bases). Germline loops: CDR1 MNHEY, CDR2 SVGEGT. The germline V and J ends were trimmed by 5 bases and 5 bases, with 18 bases remaining between them. The CDR3 loop spans 15 amino acids. CDR3 DNA sequence: TGTGCCAGCAGTCCCTCGGACAGTATCCCTTATGGCTACACCTTC. Encoded protein: CASSPSDSIPYGYTF.

This clone turned up a few times. This chain uses TRBV2 with TRBJ1-2; D may be TRBD1 (6 bases). This CDR3 spans 16 amino acids. Trimming shortened V by 4 bases and J by 1 base, and 16 bases separated the two germline ends. Germline CDR1 and CDR2: SNHLY and FYNNEI. In DNA, the CDR3 is TGTGCCAGCAGTGGGGGACAAGCACTAGTTAACTATGGCTACACCTTC. Translation: CASSGGQALVNYGYTF.

The V call is TRBV15, the J call TRBJ2-5; possibly TRBD2 for D (5 bases). This CDR3 comprises 14 residues. Germline loops: CDR1 LNHNV, CDR2 YYDKDF (reference sequence). Trimming removed 0 bases from V and 1 base from J, with 6 bases in between. The CDR3 sequence is CATSRERVQETQYF. The CDR3 DNA is TGTGCCACCAGCAGAGAGCGGGTCCAAGAGACCCAGTACTTC.

About this clone: In the same sample, other DNA sequences code for this CDR3. The V gene is TRBV6-5, the J gene TRBJ1-6; D is uncertain. The CDR3 runs to 14 residues. V was cut by 5 bases and J by 3 bases, with 8 bases left in between. Per germline, CDR1 MNHEY and CDR2 SVGAGI. The CDR3 coding sequence is TGTGCCAGCAGTACCGGGAGCTATAATTCACCCCTCCACTTT. Its translation: CASSTGSYNSPLHF.

The table lists this clone with a count of one. The chain employs TRBV12-3 or TRBV12-4 and TRBJ2-2; weak D call: TRBD2 (5 bases). The CDR3 is 13 residues long. Trimming took 10 bases from V and 8 from J, leaving 17 bases between them. The CDR3, as DNA: TGTGCCACAACTCGGGATTCCCGTGGGGAGCTGTTTTTT. Translated, it gives CATTRDSRGELFF.

V usage is TRBV15 and J usage is TRBJ1-1, with a possible D match to TRBD1 (5 bases). Germline V gives CDR1 LNHNV, CDR2 YYDKDF (reference sequence). The CDR3 has 15 residues. V was shortened by 3 bases and J by 5 bases, with 16 bases between the two germline ends. The CDR3 reads CATSRGGRGPTEAFF. CDR3 bases: TGTGCCACCAGCAGGGGGGGGAGGGGTCCTACTGAAGCTTTCTTT.

The rearrangement joins TRBV27 to TRBJ2-3, with D possibly matching TRBD2 (5 bases). CDR1 is MNHEY and CDR2 is SMNVEV in the germline V gene (reference sequence). Between the trimmed V and J ends, which lost 5 bases and 2 bases, there was a span of 14 bases. This CDR3 has 15 amino acids. The CDR3 here is CASSTGLWITDTQYF. Written as DNA, the CDR3 is TGTGCCAGCAGTACGGGGTTGTGGATCACAGATACGCAGTATTTT.

This clone was detected only a few times. This sequence joins TRBV7-9 and TRBJ2-7; 7 bases align to TRBD1. V trimming: 5 bases; J trimming: 3 bases; junction bases outside the gene matches: 10. This CDR3 comprises 15 residues. Germline CDR1 and CDR2: SEHNR and FQNEAQ (reference sequence). Here the CDR3 reads CASSLPQTGNYEQYF. The CDR3 DNA is TGTGCCAGCAGCCTCCCTCAGACAGGGAACTACGAGCAGTACTTC.

The chain joins TRBV5-1 to TRBJ2-3, with D possibly being TRBD2 (5 bases). With 4 bases removed from V and 0 bases from J, the gap between germline ends came to 15 bases. The germline CDR1 and CDR2 sequences are SGHRS and YFSETQ. This CDR3 contains 16 residues. CDR3 DNA: TGCGCCAGCAGCCCTTGGACCGGAGGTAGCACAGATACGCAGTATTTT. This translates into CASSPWTGGSTDTQYF.

This clone was detected only a few times. This chain uses TRBV3-1 (or the pseudogene TRBV3-2) with TRBJ2-7; perhaps TRBD1 as D (6 bases). The CDR3 is made up of 14 amino acids. Germline CDR1 LGHDT, CDR2 YNNKEL (reference sequence). The V and J ends lost 3 bases and 3 bases respectively, with 12 bases between them. The CDR3 loop is CASSHRDTYYEQYF. CDR3 DNA sequence: TGTGCCAGCAGCCACCGGGACACCTACTACGAGCAGTACTTC.

V gene TRBV3-1 (or the pseudogene TRBV3-2) combines with J gene TRBJ2-5; 10 bases map to TRBD2. The CDR3 length is 14 residues. The trim removed 6 bases at V and 4 bases at J, leaving 5 bases unmatched. Germline V lookup: CDR1 LGHDT, CDR2 YNNKEL (reference sequence). In DNA form, the CDR3 reads TGTGCCAGCAGTCCCCTAGCGGGAGTAGAGACCCAGTACTTC. Amino acid sequence: CASSPLAGVETQYF.

There are a few counts of this clone. The V call is TRBV7-9, the J call TRBJ1-6; 7 bases map to TRBD1. This CDR3 region has 15 residues. Trimming at V came to 0 bases and at J to 10 bases, leaving 6 bases not matched to a gene. Germline V gives CDR1 SEHNR, CDR2 FQNEAQ (reference sequence). The DNA for the CDR3 is TGTGCCAGCAGCTTAGCCTCAGGGGGGCGGTCACCCCTCCACTTT. Amino acids: CASSLASGGRSPLHF.

This clone was recorded a few times. This CDR3 reads CASSLWANTEAFF. The CDR3 DNA reads TGTGCCAGCAGTTTATGGGCGAACACTGAAGCTTTCTTT. The chain is built from TRBV28 and TRBJ1-1; no reliable D call. CDR1 and CDR2 (germline): MDHEN, SYDVKM. Trimming shortened V by 0 bases and J by 1 base, and 3 bases separated the two germline ends. The CDR3 runs to 13 residues.

This clone was observed many times. The chain uses TRBV18 and TRBJ2-7, with D perhaps matching TRBD2 (6 bases). Germline V CDR1 and CDR2: KGHSH, LQKENI. V lost 5 bases to trimming and J lost 3 bases, with 14 bases between them. This CDR3 is 14 amino acids long. As DNA, the CDR3 is TGTGCCAGCTCAGGGACGGGAGTTAGCTACGAGCAGTACTTC. This encodes CASSGTGVSYEQYF.

CDR3 residues: CAISGEANTGELFF. DNA of the CDR3: TGTGCCATCAGTGGCGAAGCGAACACCGGGGAGCTGTTTTTT. This chain joins TRBV10-3 and TRBJ2-2; the D is unclear. CDR1 ENHRY and CDR2 SYGVKD come from the germline V gene. The CDR3 extends over 14 amino acids. Trimming took off 4 bases at V and 0 bases at J, with 6 bases between the two ends.

The chain has TRBV10-3 and TRBJ2-1, with a weak D call TRBD1 (5 bases). Deletions cut 7 bases from V and 2 bases from J, with 9 bases between. The CDR3 spans 13 residues. CDR1 and CDR2 from the germline V gene are ENHRY and SYGVKD. The DNA of the CDR3 is TGTGCCATCAAAGGGGAAGCCTACAATGAGCAGTTCTTC. Residues: CAIKGEAYNEQFF.

This clone has more than one count but fewer than ten. V usage is TRBV5-6 and J usage is TRBJ2-3; possibly TRBD2 for D (5 bases). Looked up from germline, CDR1 is SGHDT and CDR2 is YYEEEE. There are 15 residues in the CDR3. Trimming took off 1 base at V and 6 bases at J, with 15 bases between the two ends. CDR3 in DNA: TGTGCCAGCAGCTTGATGGGGAGAGAGATGGATACGCAGTATTTT. It is translated as CASSLMGREMDTQYF.

The V gene is TRBV6-2 or TRBV6-3, the J gene TRBJ2-3; 10 bases agree with TRBD2. The CDR3 is 17 residues long. Germline V lookup: CDR1 MNHEY, CDR2 SVGEGT. The ends lost 6 bases at V and 2 bases at J; junction bases unmatched: 11. CDR3 DNA sequence: TGTGCCAGCAGCCATCCCCAGACTAGCGGGTACACAGATACGCAGTATTTT. Translating it yields CASSHPQTSGYTDTQYF.

The chain uses TRBV19 and TRBJ1-3; 7 bases agree with TRBD1. The CDR3 is 14 amino acids. Germline V gene lookup returns CDR1 LNHDA and CDR2 SQIVND (reference sequence). Trimming cost V 9 bases and J 0 bases; bases outside gene matches: 5. The CDR3 nucleotides read TGTGCCAGGGGGACAGTCTTCTCTGGAAACACCATATATTTT. Translation gives CARGTVFSGNTIYF.